Below, 12 T cell receptor beta chains from the same sample are listed, as sequenced in a study of blood T cell repertoires in COVID-19. The assay was immunoSEQ multiplex PCR, and TCRdb's table has in-frame clones only and misses some. The sample consists of about 180,000 clones, more than 75% of them appearing once. Material: peripheral blood. The receptors were sampled from a person aged 65-85 years with COVID-19, enrolled during active disease.

This chain joins TRBV2 and TRBJ2-2, with 14 bases lining up with TRBD2. There are 17 residues in the CDR3. V shed 6 bases, J shed 6 bases, and the junction held 9 bases outside the gene matches. Germline V gene sequence: CDR1 SNHLY, CDR2 FYNNEI. CDR3: CASSLGTSGSFAGELFF. CDR3 coding DNA: TGTGCCAGCAGCTTAGGGACTAGCGGGAGTTTCGCCGGGGAGCTGTTTTTT.

J is TRBJ1-1 and V is TRBV10-3, with no clear D. The CDR3 sequence is 13 residues long. CDR1 is ENHRY and CDR2 is SYGVKD in the germline V gene. Trimming shortened V by 4 bases and J by 3 bases, and 9 bases separated the two germline ends. The CDR3 DNA sequence: TGTGCCATCAGTGGGGTAGCGTACACTGAAGCTTTCTTT. It translates to CAISGVAYTEAFF.

V and J are TRBV27 and TRBJ1-5; the D gene is possibly TRBD1 (5 bases). Germline loops: CDR1 MNHEY, CDR2 SMNVEV (reference sequence). V lost 8 bases, J lost 2 bases, and 10 bases lay in between. The CDR3 is made up of 13 amino acids. The CDR3 reads CASREGGNQPQHF. The CDR3 DNA follows: TGTGCCAGCCGAGAAGGGGGCAATCAGCCCCAGCATTTT.

This rearrangement joins TRBV12-5 to TRBJ1-5; D gene unclear. The germline gives CDR1 LGHNT, CDR2 FRNRAP. The CDR3 is made up of 14 amino acids. The CDR3 DNA sequence: TGTGCCCCAAGCTGCATCTATAGCAATCAGCCCCAGCATTTT. This gives the protein CAPSCIYSNQPQHF.

V usage is TRBV14 and J usage is TRBJ1-2, with unresolved D. V lost 4 bases and J 1 base, leaving 7 bases between the germline ends. CDR3 length: 13 amino acids. Germline-derived CDR1 and CDR2 are SGHDN and FVKESK. In DNA, the CDR3 is TGTGCCAGCAGCCGCCTATATAACTATGGCTACACCTTC. This gives the protein CASSRLYNYGYTF.

The chain links TRBV18 to TRBJ2-7; D is possibly TRBD1 (5 bases). Germline CDR1 reads KGHSH; CDR2 reads LQKENI. Trimming left V 0 bases short and J 2 bases short, with 11 bases between. CDR3 length equals 15 residues. The CDR3 bases are TGTGCCAGCTCACCACCCTCAGGGTCCCCCTACGAGCAGTACTTC. As protein: CASSPPSGSPYEQYF.

This clone was seen a handful of times. V and J are TRBV19 and TRBJ2-7; D might be TRBD2 (6 bases). CDR3 length equals 14 residues. Trimming shortened V by 6 bases and J by 4 bases, and 16 bases separated the two germline ends. Looked up from germline, CDR1 is LNHDA and CDR2 is SQIVND (reference sequence). The CDR3 loop reads CASSIPGDRYEQYF. The CDR3 region has the DNA TGTGCCAGTAGCATACCGGGAGACCGATACGAGCAGTACTTC.

The CDR3 DNA is TGTGCCAGCAGACCGGGACAGCGGTCCTACGAGCAGTACTTC. Its translation: CASRPGQRSYEQYF. The chain recombines TRBV2 with TRBJ2-7; the match to TRBD1 covers 7 bases. Germline V CDR1 and CDR2: SNHLY, FYNNEI. The CDR3 is made up of 14 amino acids. J gave up 1 base and V 6 bases, and 6 bases lay outside the gene matches.

The rearrangement uses TRBV10-3 and TRBJ2-1; 11 bases agree with TRBD1. CDR1 is ENHRY, CDR2 SYGVKD, per germline. With V trimmed by 2 bases and J by 7 bases, 10 bases remained unmatched. The CDR3 has 17 amino acids. The DNA for the CDR3 is TGTGCCATCAGTGAGATGGGGGGGACAGGGGGAAGAAATGAGCAGTTCTTC. It translates to CAISEMGGTGGRNEQFF.

The chain couples TRBV7-2 to TRBJ2-1, with 10 positions matching TRBD2. The germline V gene has CDR1 SGHTA and CDR2 FQGNSA. V lost 1 base, J lost 2 bases, and 8 bases stayed unmatched. This CDR3 has 18 residues. Written as DNA, the CDR3 is TGTGCCAGCAGCTTAGGTGGTAGCGGGAGGCAAACCTACAATGAGCAGTTCTTC. As protein: CASSLGGSGRQTYNEQFF.

This chain joins TRBV7-8 and TRBJ2-5, with D tentatively TRBD2 (6 bases). This CDR3 region has 14 residues. V shed 2 bases and J shed 4 bases, with 11 bases lying between them. Germline CDR1 and CDR2: SGHVS and FQNEAQ. The CDR3 spells CASSLTSLGETQYF. The CDR3 DNA sequence: TGTGCCAGCAGCTTAACTAGCTTGGGAGAGACCCAGTACTTC.

This chain uses TRBV28 with TRBJ2-7; 7 nucleotides match TRBD1. The J segment lost 6 bases and the V segment lost 6 bases, leaving 5 bases of the junction unmatched. This CDR3 is built from 12 residues. Germline lookup yields CDR1 MDHEN and CDR2 SYDVKM. CDR3 DNA sequence: TGTGCCAGCAGCCCGACAGGGCGCGAGCAGTACTTC. This codes for CASSPTGREQYF.